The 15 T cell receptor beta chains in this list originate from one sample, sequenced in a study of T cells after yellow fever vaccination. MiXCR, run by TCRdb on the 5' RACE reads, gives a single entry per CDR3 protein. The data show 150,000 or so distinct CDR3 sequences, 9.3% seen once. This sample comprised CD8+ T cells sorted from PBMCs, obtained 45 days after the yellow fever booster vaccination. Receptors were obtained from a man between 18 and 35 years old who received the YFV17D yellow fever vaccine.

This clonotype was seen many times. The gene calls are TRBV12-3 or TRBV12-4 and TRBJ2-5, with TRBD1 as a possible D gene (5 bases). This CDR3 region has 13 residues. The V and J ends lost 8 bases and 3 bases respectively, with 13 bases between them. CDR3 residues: CASQGRTEETQYF. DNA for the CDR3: TGTGCCAGCCAGGGCAGGACCGAAGAGACCCAGTACTTC.

CDR3 protein: CASRSTGPGYSPLHF. The CDR3 region has the DNA TGTGCCAGCAGGTCGACAGGGCCGGGGTATTCACCCCTCCACTTT. The chain couples TRBV12-3 or TRBV12-4 to TRBJ1-6; TRBD1 aligns across 7 bases. This CDR3 contains 15 residues. Trimming took 6 bases from V and 8 from J; bases not matched to a gene: 10.

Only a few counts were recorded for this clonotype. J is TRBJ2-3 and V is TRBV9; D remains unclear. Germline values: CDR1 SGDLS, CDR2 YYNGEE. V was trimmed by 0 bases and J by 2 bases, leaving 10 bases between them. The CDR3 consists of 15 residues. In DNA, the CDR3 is TGTGCCAGCAGCGTAGGAGTGGGGTCCACAGATACGCAGTATTTT. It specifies CASSVGVGSTDTQYF. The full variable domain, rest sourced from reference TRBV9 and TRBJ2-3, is DSGVTQTPKHLITATGQRVTLRCSPRSGDLSVYWYQQSLDQGLQFLIQYYNGEERAKGNILERFSAQQFPDLHSELNLSSLELGDSALYFCASSVGVGSTDTQYFGPGTRLTVL.

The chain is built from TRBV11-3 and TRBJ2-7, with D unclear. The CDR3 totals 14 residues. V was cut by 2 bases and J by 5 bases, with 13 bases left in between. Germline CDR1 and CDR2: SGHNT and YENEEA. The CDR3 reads CASSLMENPHEQYF. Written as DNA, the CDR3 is TGTGCCAGCAGCTTAATGGAGAACCCCCACGAGCAGTACTTC.

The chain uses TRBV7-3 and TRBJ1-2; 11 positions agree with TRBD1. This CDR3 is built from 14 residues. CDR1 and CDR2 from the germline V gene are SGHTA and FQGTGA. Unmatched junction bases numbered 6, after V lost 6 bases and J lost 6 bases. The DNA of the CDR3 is TGTGCCAGCAGTCCAGGACAGGGGGCTCATGGCTACACCTTC. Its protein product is CASSPGQGAHGYTF.

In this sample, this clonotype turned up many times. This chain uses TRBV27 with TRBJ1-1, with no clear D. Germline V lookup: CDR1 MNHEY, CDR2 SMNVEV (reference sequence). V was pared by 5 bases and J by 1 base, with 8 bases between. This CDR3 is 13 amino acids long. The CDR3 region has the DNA TGTGCCAGCAGTATGACGAGGAACACTGAAGCTTTCTTT. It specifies CASSMTRNTEAFF.

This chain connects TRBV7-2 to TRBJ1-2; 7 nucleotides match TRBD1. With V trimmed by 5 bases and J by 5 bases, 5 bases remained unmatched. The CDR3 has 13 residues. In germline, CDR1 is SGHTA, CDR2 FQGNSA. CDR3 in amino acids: CASSTGTVYGYTF. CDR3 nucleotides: TGTGCCAGCAGCACCGGGACAGTGTATGGCTACACCTTC. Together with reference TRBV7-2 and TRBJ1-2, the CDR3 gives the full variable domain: GAGVSQSPSNKVTEKGKDVELRCDPISGHTALYWYRQSLGQGLEFLIYFQGNSAPDKSGLPSDRFSAERTGGSVSTLTIQRTQQEDSAVYLCASSTGTVYGYTFGSGTRLTVV.

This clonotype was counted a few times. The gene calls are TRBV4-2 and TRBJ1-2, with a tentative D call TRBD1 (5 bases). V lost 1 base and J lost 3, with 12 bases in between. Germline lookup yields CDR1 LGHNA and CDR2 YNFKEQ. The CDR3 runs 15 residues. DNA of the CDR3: TGTGCCAGCAGCCAAGCCGGGGGGACCTACTATGGCTACACCTTC. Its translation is CASSQAGGTYYGYTF.

The CDR3 here is CASAAVLREQFF. CDR3 DNA sequence: TGCGCCAGCGCCGCGGTTTTACGTGAGCAGTTCTTC. The gene calls are TRBV5-1 and TRBJ2-1, with unresolved D. CDR1 is SGHRS and CDR2 is YFSETQ in the germline V gene. The CDR3 has 12 amino acids. V dropped 7 bases and J dropped 9 bases, with 14 bases sitting between them.

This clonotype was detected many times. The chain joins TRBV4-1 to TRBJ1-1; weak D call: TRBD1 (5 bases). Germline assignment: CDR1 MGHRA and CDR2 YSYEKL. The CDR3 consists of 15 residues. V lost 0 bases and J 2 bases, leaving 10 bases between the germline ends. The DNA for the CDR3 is TGCGCCAGCAGCCAAGACCCAGGGATCAACACTGAAGCTTTCTTT. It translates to CASSQDPGINTEAFF.

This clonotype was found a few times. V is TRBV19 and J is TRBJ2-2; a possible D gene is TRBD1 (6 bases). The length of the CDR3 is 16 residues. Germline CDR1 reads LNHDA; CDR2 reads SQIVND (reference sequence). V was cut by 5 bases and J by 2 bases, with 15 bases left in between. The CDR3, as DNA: TGTGCCAGTAGTTCGGATAACAGGGAAAACACCGGGGAGCTGTTTTTT. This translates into CASSSDNRENTGELFF.

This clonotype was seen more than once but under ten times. CDR3 residues: CASSRDTEYYGYTF. The CDR3 nucleotides are TGTGCCAGCAGCCGTGACACAGAGTACTATGGCTACACCTTC. V usage is TRBV12-3 or TRBV12-4 and J usage is TRBJ1-2; D gene unclear. The CDR3 loop spans 14 amino acids. V was clipped by 6 bases and J by 3 bases, with 14 bases between them.

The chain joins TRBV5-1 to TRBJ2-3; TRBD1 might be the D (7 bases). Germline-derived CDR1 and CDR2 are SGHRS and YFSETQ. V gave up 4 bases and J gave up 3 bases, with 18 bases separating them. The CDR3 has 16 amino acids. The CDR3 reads CASSDGQGGFTDTQYF. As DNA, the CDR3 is TGCGCCAGCAGCGACGGCCAGGGGGGTTTTACAGATACGCAGTATTTT. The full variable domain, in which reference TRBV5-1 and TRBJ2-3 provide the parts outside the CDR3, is KAGVTQTPRYLIKTRGQQVTLSCSPISGHRSVSWYQQTPGQGLQFLFEYFSETQRNKGNFPGRFSGRQFSNSRSEMNVSTLELGDSALYLCASSDGQGGFTDTQYFGPGTRLTVL.

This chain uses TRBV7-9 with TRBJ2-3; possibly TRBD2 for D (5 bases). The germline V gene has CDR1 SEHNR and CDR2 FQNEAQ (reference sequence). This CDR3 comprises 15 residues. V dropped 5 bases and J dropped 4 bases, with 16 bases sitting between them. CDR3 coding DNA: TGTGCCAGCAGCCTCCCCCCGGGGTATTCAGATACGCAGTATTTT. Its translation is CASSLPPGYSDTQYF. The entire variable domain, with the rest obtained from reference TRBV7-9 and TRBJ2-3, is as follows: DTGVSQNPRHKITKRGQNVTFRCDPISEHNRLYWYRQTLGQGPEFLTYFQNEAQLEKSRLLSDRFSAERPKGSFSTLEIQRTEQGDSAMYLCASSLPPGYSDTQYFGPGTRLTVL.

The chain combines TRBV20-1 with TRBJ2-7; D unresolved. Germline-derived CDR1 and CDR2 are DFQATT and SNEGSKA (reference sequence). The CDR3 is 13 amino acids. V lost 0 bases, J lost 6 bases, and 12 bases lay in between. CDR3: CSARDEHRGEQYF. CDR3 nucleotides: TGCAGTGCTAGAGATGAACACAGAGGCGAGCAGTACTTC.